Shown below are 32 T cell receptor beta chains from a single sample sequenced in a study of blood T cells in healthy people across ages. A sample-barcoded 5' primer and a J-beta primer mix were used in a second PCR of roughly 7 to 11 cycles. TCRdb processed the 5' RACE reads anew with MiXCR; each CDR3 protein has one entry. The repertoire includes 730,000 or so distinct CDR3 sequences, around 41% of them detected once, and about 32% sits in the top ten. Sequencing was performed on blood. Receptors were obtained from a man older than 75 in good health.

The chain links TRBV6-2 or TRBV6-3 to TRBJ2-1; 9 bases agree with TRBD2. The V segment lost 10 bases and the J segment 7 bases; nucleotides outside the gene matches: 14. Germline CDR1 is MNHEY and CDR2 is SVGEGT. This CDR3 has 15 residues. The DNA of the CDR3 is TGTGCCAACACCTACCCGATAGCGGGAGTGAATGAGCAGTTCTTC. Its protein is CANTYPIAGVNEQFF.

Only a few counts were recorded for this clonotype. The chain employs TRBV6-2 or TRBV6-3 and TRBJ1-2; TRBD1 matches 7 bases. V was clipped by 7 bases and J by 7 bases; unmatched bases: 9. This CDR3 contains 13 residues. In germline, CDR1 is MNHEY, CDR2 SVGEGT. CDR3 region: CASTPGQMAGYTF. CDR3 bases: TGTGCCAGCACTCCGGGACAGATGGCTGGCTACACCTTC.

In this sample, this clonotype turned up a few times. J is TRBJ1-2 and V is TRBV7-9; D gene uncertain. Trimming took 0 bases from V and 12 from J, leaving 11 bases between them. This CDR3 has 12 residues. Germline assignment: CDR1 SEHNR and CDR2 FQNEAQ (reference sequence). CDR3 sequence (DNA): TGTGCCAGCAGCTTAGCCGCGATCATTAACACCTTC. Amino acids: CASSLAAIINTF.

A few counts support this clonotype. This chain uses TRBV5-1 with TRBJ2-5; 7 nucleotides agree with TRBD1. Germline V gene data show CDR1 as SGHRS and CDR2 as YFSETQ. The J segment lost 5 bases and the V segment lost 1 base, leaving 8 bases of the junction unmatched. The CDR3 is 15 amino acids. The CDR3 region is CASSLLTGSEETQYF. DNA for the CDR3: TGCGCCAGCAGCTTGCTGACAGGGAGCGAGGAGACCCAGTACTTC.

The rearrangement joins TRBV7-6 to TRBJ2-5, with a weak D call TRBD1 (5 bases). Germline values: CDR1 SGHVS, CDR2 FNYEAQ. Trimming removed 1 base at V and 3 bases at J, with 12 bases between. The CDR3 has 15 residues. The CDR3 loop reads CASSLEGLREETQYF. CDR3 DNA: TGTGCCAGCAGCTTAGAGGGGCTCCGCGAAGAGACCCAGTACTTC. The full variable domain, in which reference TRBV7-6 and TRBJ2-5 provide the parts outside the CDR3, is GAGVSQSPRYKVTKRGQDVALRCDPISGHVSLYWYRQALGQGPEFLTYFNYEAQQDKSGLPNDRFSAERPEGSISTLTIQRTEQRDSAMYRCASSLEGLREETQYFGPGTRLLVL.

In its sample, this clonotype was seen many times. A much larger clonotype is one base distant, so this may be a read error. This rearrangement joins TRBV29-1 to TRBJ2-5; unclear D gene. Germline assignment: CDR1 SQVTM and CDR2 ANQGSEA. The V gene lost 3 bases and the J gene lost 11 bases, with 13 bases spanning the gap. This CDR3 is 11 amino acids long. The CDR3 nucleotides read TGCAGCGTTGACGGATGGAATGAGCAGTACTTC. This translates into CSVDGWNEQYF.

V usage is TRBV9 and J usage is TRBJ2-3; 10 nucleotides line up with TRBD2. V shed 5 bases and J 8 bases; nucleotides not matched to a gene: 8. CDR3 length: 14 residues. Germline CDR1 and CDR2: SGDLS and YYNGEE. The CDR3 nucleotides read TGTGCCAGCAGTCTAGCGGGAGTGGACCCTACGCAGTATTTT. Translated: CASSLAGVDPTQYF.

This clonotype was picked up one time. This chain connects TRBV6-2 or TRBV6-3 to TRBJ2-2, with 9 bases aligning to TRBD1. The CDR3 runs to 16 residues. The germline V gene has CDR1 MNHEY and CDR2 SVGEGT. V lost 6 bases, J lost 5 bases, and 10 bases stayed unmatched. The CDR3 loop reads CASRLTTGGGTGELFF. CDR3 coding DNA: TGTGCCAGCAGACTAACTACAGGGGGCGGAACCGGGGAGCTGTTTTTT.

The gene calls are TRBV6-5 and TRBJ2-1; 7 nucleotides line up with TRBD2. Matching the DNA end better, TRBJ2-7 makes the J call doubtful. This CDR3 has 18 residues. Germline values: CDR1 MNHEY, CDR2 SVGAGI. The CDR3 region is CASSYGNPAGLVYNEQYF. The CDR3, as DNA: TGTGCCAGCAGTTACGGTAACCCAGCGGGACTCGTCTACAATGAGCAGTACTTC.

The genes are TRBV27 and TRBJ2-1; D uncertain. V lost 2 bases and J lost 1, with 12 bases in between. This CDR3 contains 16 residues. CDR1 MNHEY and CDR2 SMNVEV come from the germline V gene (reference sequence). CDR3 DNA sequence: TGTGCCAGCAGTTTACGCGACTTTTCGTCCTACAATGAGCAGTTCTTC. Encoded protein: CASSLRDFSSYNEQFF.

The V gene is TRBV12-3 or TRBV12-4, the J gene TRBJ1-1, with no clear D. The CDR3 totals 13 residues. Trimming cost V 10 bases and J 1 base, with 13 bases left between them. CDR3 bases: TGTGCCATAAGGGCCTCGGGGAACACTGAAGCTTTCTTT. Translating gives CAIRASGNTEAFF.

This clonotype came up a few times. The chain uses TRBV7-9 and TRBJ1-2, with 12 bases identical to TRBD1. The germline CDR1 and CDR2 sequences are SEHNR and FQNEAQ (reference sequence). J was trimmed by 2 bases and V by 5 bases; bases with no gene match: 9. CDR3 size: 17 residues. In DNA form, the CDR3 reads TGTGCCAGCAGCAACCCCGGGACAGGGGGCGCAAACTATGGCTACACCTTC. As protein: CASSNPGTGGANYGYTF.

The CDR3 protein is CASSFTSSYEQYF. The CDR3 DNA follows: TGTGCCAGCAGCTTTACTTCCTCCTACGAGCAGTACTTC. V gene TRBV7-8 combines with J gene TRBJ2-7, with D uncertain. V lost 3 bases to trimming and J lost 0 bases, with 6 bases between them. Germline V CDR1 and CDR2: SGHVS, FQNEAQ. This CDR3 spans 13 amino acids.

Of note for this clonotype: A much bigger clone sits one base away, suggesting this may be a read error. The rearrangement uses TRBV6-2 or TRBV6-3 and TRBJ2-6; TRBD1 matches 8 bases. The germline CDR1 and CDR2 sequences are MNHEY and SVGEGT. The CDR3 sequence is 19 residues long. CDR3 amino acids: CASSPSSTGDFSGADVLTF. Here the CDR3 DNA reads TGTGCCAGCAGCCCTTCCTCGACAGGGGACTTTTCTGGGGCCGACGTCCTGACTTTC.

This clonotype was observed many times. This sequence joins TRBV6-2 or TRBV6-3 and TRBJ1-5; D remains unclear. In germline, CDR1 is MNHEY, CDR2 SVGEGT. Trimming left V 4 bases short and J 1 base short, with 8 bases between. This CDR3 region has 14 residues. CDR3 nucleotides: TGTGCCAGCAGTTTGGTAAGAAGCAATCAGCCCCAGCATTTT. Translated: CASSLVRSNQPQHF.

This chain connects TRBV7-2 to TRBJ2-3; D ambiguous. The germline V gene has CDR1 SGHTA and CDR2 FQGNSA. V lost 5 bases and J 1 base, leaving 13 bases between the germline ends. This CDR3 is 15 amino acids long. The DNA for the CDR3 is TGTGCCAGCAGCGAAGGGCGGAGCCGCACAGATACGCAGTATTTT. Protein: CASSEGRSRTDTQYF. Supplemented by reference TRBV7-2 and TRBJ2-3, the full variable domain reads GAGVSQSPSNKVTEKGKDVELRCDPISGHTALYWYRQSLGQGLEFLIYFQGNSAPDKSGLPSDRFSAERTGGSVSTLTIQRTQQEDSAVYLCASSEGRSRTDTQYFGPGTRLTVL.

In this sample, this clonotype turned up many times. The rearrangement uses TRBV2 and TRBJ2-4; D is uncertain. Trimming stripped 10 bases from V and 5 bases from J, with 18 bases between. Germline CDR1 and CDR2: SNHLY and FYNNEI. The CDR3 totals 14 residues. CDR3 bases: TGTGCCACCAACCGCGGTTTACCCCAAAACATTCAGTACTTC. It yields the protein CATNRGLPQNIQYF.

The genes are TRBV6-4 and TRBJ2-1; TRBD1 agrees at 9 bases. Germline V CDR1 and CDR2: MRHNA, SNTAGT. The CDR3 contains 16 residues. Trimming removed 3 bases from V and 6 bases from J; junction bases left unmatched: 9. CDR3: CASSESPGQGINEQFF. For the CDR3, the DNA is TGTGCCAGCAGTGAGTCCCCGGGACAGGGAATCAATGAGCAGTTCTTC.

The sample holds many counts of this clonotype. V and J are TRBV20-1 and TRBJ2-7; D call uncertain. The V end lost 4 bases, the J end lost 6 bases, and 16 bases lay between the germline ends. The CDR3 runs 13 residues. Per the germline V gene, CDR1 is DFQATT and CDR2 is SNEGSKA (reference sequence). CDR3 protein: CSAILTRFSEQYF. The CDR3 DNA is TGCAGTGCTATCCTGACGAGATTCAGCGAGCAGTACTTC.

The chain has TRBV7-9 and TRBJ2-1; maybe TRBD2 (6 bases). This CDR3 is built from 15 residues. V was cut by 5 bases and J by 4 bases, with 15 bases left in between. CDR1 SEHNR and CDR2 FQNEAQ come from the germline V gene (reference sequence). This chain's CDR3 is CASSRSAGPYNEQFF. Written as DNA, the CDR3 is TGTGCCAGCAGCCGGTCGGCGGGACCTTACAATGAGCAGTTCTTC. Drawing the rest from reference TRBV7-9 and TRBJ2-1, the complete variable domain is DTGVSQNPRHKITKRGQNVTFRCDPISEHNRLYWYRQTLGQGPEFLTYFQNEAQLEKSRLLSDRFSAERPKGSFSTLEIQRTEQGDSAMYLCASSRSAGPYNEQFFGPGTRLTVL.

V is TRBV30 and J is TRBJ2-3; D unresolved. Germline V gene data show CDR1 as GTSNPN and CDR2 as SVGIG (reference sequence). The V end lost 2 bases, the J end lost 0 bases, and 6 bases lay between the germline ends. CDR3 size: 13 residues. The CDR3 nucleotides read TGTGCCTGGAGTCGCGGTAGCACAGATACGCAGTATTTT. Protein: CAWSRGSTDTQYF.

This clonotype was observed a handful of times. V usage is TRBV6-5 and J usage is TRBJ1-1, with D hard to call. Germline V gene lookup returns CDR1 MNHEY and CDR2 SVGAGI. The ends were cut back, 0 bases at V and 11 bases at J, with 10 bases in the middle. The CDR3 extends over 12 amino acids. CDR3 bases: TGTGCCAGCAGTTACTCGAATGGGTACGCTTTCTTT. Translated: CASSYSNGYAFF.

This clonotype was picked up many times. This chain uses TRBV29-1 with TRBJ2-1; TRBD2 matches 7 bases. Germline-derived CDR1 and CDR2 are SQVTM and ANQGSEA. The junction had 4 bases not matched to a gene; V was cut back by 1 base and J by 10 bases. The CDR3 spans 12 residues. In DNA form, the CDR3 reads TGCAGCGTTGAAGCGGGGGGAGGCGAGCAGTTCTTC. Its translation: CSVEAGGGEQFF.

The chain has TRBV20-1 and TRBJ2-1, with TRBD2 matching 11 bases. The closer fit of TRBJ2-7 to the DNA end suggests the J call may be wrong. Germline CDR1 reads DFQATT; CDR2 reads SNEGSKA (reference sequence). The CDR3 sequence is 16 residues long. CDR3 DNA sequence: TGCAGTGCTATTAGCGGGGGGGCCAGCTCCTACAATGAGCAGTACTTC. Protein product: CSAISGGASSYNEQYF.

This clonotype was recorded at least ten times. V gene TRBV29-1 combines with J gene TRBJ2-3; 7 bases agree with TRBD1. Per the germline V gene, CDR1 is SQVTM and CDR2 is ANQGSEA. The CDR3 extends over 14 amino acids. The V and J ends lost 6 bases and 2 bases, in that order; junction bases with no gene match: 8. The CDR3 is CSVLVDRVTDTQYF. For the CDR3, the DNA is TGCAGCGTCCTAGTAGACAGGGTCACAGATACGCAGTATTTT.

The chain employs TRBV9 and TRBJ2-3; TRBD2 matches at 8 bases. CDR3 length: 16 residues. The J segment lost 4 bases and the V segment lost 4 bases, leaving 11 bases of the junction unmatched. Germline values: CDR1 SGDLS, CDR2 YYNGEE. The CDR3 DNA follows: TGTGCCAGCAGCCGGGGTAGCGGGACCGTGTCAGATACGCAGTATTTT. Its protein product is CASSRGSGTVSDTQYF.

In the case of this clonotype: At one of its ends the junction is not consistent with the germline gene, which may arise from a read error. The V call is TRBV7-2, the J call TRBJ2-1, with D possibly matching TRBD2 (7 bases). The germline CDR1 and CDR2 sequences are SGHTA and FQGNSA. The CDR3 covers 16 residues. As DNA, the CDR3 is TGTGCCAGCAGCTTAGAGGGGGGGGGAACCTACGATGAGCAGTTCTTC. It is translated as CASSLEGGGTYDEQFF.

The table lists this clonotype with a few counts. V and J are TRBV7-2 and TRBJ2-7; perhaps TRBD2 as D (5 bases). CDR1 is SGHTA and CDR2 is FQGNSA in the germline V gene. The CDR3 contains 14 residues. Trimming shortened V by 2 bases and J by 7 bases, and 15 bases separated the two germline ends. The CDR3 sequence: CASSLRGVQGEQYF. The CDR3 nucleotides are TGTGCCAGCAGCTTACGGGGAGTTCAAGGTGAGCAGTACTTC.

CDR3 sequence: CASSAMGGLAGGEQFF. The CDR3 nucleotides read TGTGCCAGCAGCGCCATGGGGGGACTAGCGGGGGGAGAGCAGTTCTTC. The chain couples TRBV9 to TRBJ2-1, with 15 bases lining up with TRBD2. V lost 3 bases, J lost 10 bases, and 8 bases stayed unmatched. The germline CDR1 and CDR2 sequences are SGDLS and YYNGEE. The CDR3 runs 16 residues.

V and J are TRBV6-6 and TRBJ2-7; 7 bases line up with TRBD1. Germline-derived CDR1 and CDR2 are MNHNY and SVGAGI (reference sequence). The CDR3 sequence is 16 residues long. V lost 2 bases and J lost 5; bases outside the gene matches: 12. CDR3 nucleotide sequence: TGTGCCAGCAGTTACCCCATCAACAGGGGCGGCAACGAGCAGTACTTC. Translated, it gives CASSYPINRGGNEQYF.

This clonotype was counted only a few times. V and J are TRBV7-8 and TRBJ2-4; TRBD2 is a possible D gene (6 bases). CDR1 and CDR2 (germline): SGHVS, FQNEAQ. The V gene lost 4 bases and the J gene lost 4 bases, with 17 bases spanning the gap. This CDR3 spans 16 amino acids. The CDR3 loop reads CASSSGVAGSKNIQYF. The CDR3 DNA is TGTGCCAGCAGCTCCGGCGTCGCGGGGTCGAAAAACATTCAGTACTTC.

The V gene is TRBV12-3 or TRBV12-4, the J gene TRBJ2-1; maybe TRBD2 (6 bases). CDR3 length equals 14 residues. Trimming took 6 bases from V and 4 from J, leaving 13 bases between them. CDR3 in DNA: TGTGCCAGCAGGCACCGGGAGACATACAATGAGCAGTTCTTC. Protein sequence: CASRHRETYNEQFF.